Below, 23 T cell receptor beta chains from the same sample are listed, as sequenced in a study of CD8+ T cells in alopecia areata. The treatment: oral pan-JAK inhibitor, 5-10 mg twice daily. Sequencing used cDNA as its template, made by extracting RNA and reverse transcribing it. The protocol was immunoSEQ multiplex PCR, while the TCRdb copy is restricted to in-frame clones and leaves out a portion. The sample gives roughly 210,000 clones, approximately 40% of which show up once; approximately 2.4% is in the top ten. The material was CD4+ T cells sorted from blood, obtained between weeks 36 and 40, from a patient treated with tofacitinib. The receptors stem from a human donor with alopecia areata.

There are a few counts of this clone. The chain has TRBV7-9 and TRBJ2-6; a possible D gene is TRBD1 (6 bases). Deletions cut 5 bases from V and 2 bases from J, with 10 bases between. CDR3 length: 15 residues. Germline CDR1 reads SEHNR; CDR2 reads FQNEAQ (reference sequence). As DNA, the CDR3 is TGTGCCAGCAGCCGTTACAGGGCTGGGGCCAACGTCCTGACTTTC. Amino acids: CASSRYRAGANVLTF.

The rearrangement joins TRBV5-1 to TRBJ2-5; D might be TRBD2 (5 bases). Germline V CDR1 and CDR2: SGHRS, YFSETQ. Trimming left V 0 bases short and J 1 base short, with 10 bases between. The CDR3 loop spans 15 amino acids. In DNA form, the CDR3 reads TGCGCCAGCAGCTTGGAGCGGCCAGCCCAAGAGACCCAGTACTTC. It is translated as CASSLERPAQETQYF.

The V and J genes are TRBV30 and TRBJ1-1; D unresolved. Germline CDR1 GTSNPN, CDR2 SVGIG (reference sequence). V was pared by 0 bases and J by 2 bases, with 1 base between. The CDR3 consists of 11 residues. CDR3 in DNA: TGTGCCTGGAGTGTAAACACTGAAGCTTTCTTT. Its protein product is CAWSVNTEAFF.

The chain combines TRBV30 with TRBJ2-7; D assignment may be TRBD1 or TRBD2 (5 bases each). The CDR3 has 13 residues. Germline-derived CDR1 and CDR2 are GTSNPN and SVGIG (reference sequence). The V end lost 4 bases, the J end lost 0 bases, and 10 bases lay between the germline ends. The CDR3 loop reads CAWKGRNSYEQYF. The CDR3, as DNA: TGTGCCTGGAAGGGACGCAACTCCTACGAGCAGTACTTC.

The chain couples TRBV29-1 to TRBJ1-1; the D is unclear. The CDR3 extends over 12 amino acids. V was shortened by 4 bases and J by 9 bases, with 15 bases between the two germline ends. Germline loops: CDR1 SQVTM, CDR2 ANQGSEA. The CDR3 nucleotides read TGCAGCGTTGTGGGCCCCGCAATTAAAGCTTTCTTT. As protein: CSVVGPAIKAFF.

The V call is TRBV15, the J call TRBJ2-1, with TRBD2 as a possible D gene (6 bases). Trimming cost V 1 base and J 6 bases, with 7 bases left between them. Germline CDR1 is LNHNV and CDR2 is YYDKDF (reference sequence). The CDR3 has 13 amino acids. CDR3 residues: CATSRATSNEQFF. CDR3 in DNA: TGTGCCACCAGCAGAGCGACTAGCAATGAGCAGTTCTTC.

The V gene is TRBV4-3, the J gene TRBJ2-4; the match to TRBD1 covers 8 bases. V shed 4 bases, J shed 7 bases, and the junction held 9 bases outside the gene matches. The CDR3 extends over 15 amino acids. CDR1 and CDR2 (germline): LGHNA, YSLEER. CDR3 bases: TGCGCCAGCAGCCCCCCTGGACAGGGCTGGAACATTCAGTACTTC. Encoded protein: CASSPPGQGWNIQYF.

This clone was counted between two and nine times. This rearrangement joins TRBV29-1 to TRBJ2-3; the match to TRBD2 covers 10 bases. Trimming cost V 6 bases and J 2 bases; bases outside gene matches: 5. There are 14 residues in the CDR3. Germline-derived CDR1 and CDR2 are SQVTM and ANQGSEA. CDR3 nucleotides: TGCAGCGTCCGGACTAGCGGAATCACAGATACGCAGTATTTT. Translated, it gives CSVRTSGITDTQYF.

The chain is built from TRBV29-1 and TRBJ2-3; unclear D gene. Germline-derived CDR1 and CDR2 are SQVTM and ANQGSEA. V was trimmed by 6 bases and J by 0 bases, leaving 16 bases between them. This CDR3 comprises 15 residues. CDR3 sequence reads: CSVVLGGTSTDTQYF. As DNA, the CDR3 is TGCAGCGTCGTCCTGGGCGGAACTAGCACAGATACGCAGTATTTT.

The chain recombines TRBV20-1 with TRBJ1-2; no firm D call. Germline assignment: CDR1 DFQATT and CDR2 SNEGSKA (reference sequence). CDR3 length equals 10 residues. V was shortened by 3 bases and J by 7 bases, with 6 bases between the two germline ends. The CDR3 nucleotides are TGCAGTGCTAGTTCAAGTGGCTACACCTTC. Residues: CSASSSGYTF.

This clone was observed a few times. For the CDR3, the DNA is TGTGCCAGCAGCTTAGCCGCTAGCGGGAGTTCAGAGACCCAGTACTTC. Amino acids: CASSLAASGSSETQYF. The chain employs TRBV11-2 and TRBJ2-5; 10 bases are shared with TRBD2. Losses at the gene ends were 1 base for V and 4 bases for J; bases not matched to a gene: 6. The CDR3 is 16 residues long. CDR1 SGHAT and CDR2 FQNNGV come from the germline V gene.

The V call is TRBV14, the J call TRBJ1-1, with D unclear. Trimming left V 4 bases short and J 8 bases short, with 14 bases between. Germline assignment: CDR1 SGHDN and CDR2 FVKESK. The CDR3 runs 13 residues. For the CDR3, the DNA is TGTGCCAGCAGCCCCCGTTGGCTCGGGGAAGCTTTCTTT. Its protein is CASSPRWLGEAFF.

This clone was observed a handful of times. V gene TRBV23-1 combines with J gene TRBJ1-1, with 11 bases that match TRBD1. TRBV23-1 counts as an open reading frame of uncertain function. The trim removed 5 bases at V and 3 bases at J, leaving 8 bases unmatched. The CDR3 has 16 amino acids. CDR3 loop: CASSYGQGATDTEAFF. CDR3 DNA sequence: TGCGCCAGCAGTTATGGACAGGGGGCAACGGACACTGAAGCTTTCTTT.

The V gene is TRBV28, the J gene TRBJ1-1; D gene uncertain. Germline V gene sequence: CDR1 MDHEN, CDR2 SYDVKM. V lost 6 bases and J lost 5, with 4 bases in between. The CDR3 is made up of 10 amino acids. This CDR3 is CASRETEAFF. The CDR3 nucleotides read TGTGCCAGCAGGGAAACTGAAGCTTTCTTT. The full variable domain, in which reference TRBV28 and TRBJ1-1 provide the parts outside the CDR3, is DVKVTQSSRYLVKRTGEKVFLECVQDMDHENMFWYRQDPGLGLRLIYFSYDVKMKEKGDIPEGYSVSREKKERFSLILESASTNQTSMYLCASRETEAFFGQGTRLTVV.

The chain employs TRBV5-6 and TRBJ1-4; D is undetermined. V was pared by 5 bases and J by 3 bases, with 8 bases between. This CDR3 has 13 amino acids. Germline V lookup: CDR1 SGHDT, CDR2 YYEEEE. CDR3 DNA: TGTGCCAGCAGGCGAGGGCCTAATGAAAAACTGTTTTTT. It yields the protein CASRRGPNEKLFF.

The CDR3 protein is CASSLEADSNQPQHF. CDR3 nucleotide sequence: TGTGCCAGCAGCTTAGAAGCGGATAGCAATCAGCCCCAGCATTTT. This rearrangement joins TRBV7-2 to TRBJ1-5; no clear D. V was cut by 1 base and J by 0 bases, with 7 bases left in between. Germline V gene lookup returns CDR1 SGHTA and CDR2 FQGNSA. The CDR3 totals 15 residues.

This clone has just a few counts. The chain recombines TRBV4-1 with TRBJ1-5, with D maybe TRBD1 (6 bases). Trimming pared 6 bases from V and 6 bases from J, leaving 18 bases between. This CDR3 contains 15 residues. Germline V gives CDR1 MGHRA, CDR2 YSYEKL. In DNA form, the CDR3 reads TGCGCCAGCAGTCCGGAGGACTTAGGGGGTCAGCCCCAGCATTTT. Encoded protein: CASSPEDLGGQPQHF.

This sequence joins TRBV10-2 and TRBJ1-1, with D hard to call. CDR1 is WSHSY and CDR2 is SAAADI in the germline V gene. The CDR3 has 14 residues. The V end lost 4 bases, the J end lost 1 base, and 10 bases lay between the germline ends. The CDR3 reads CASSVRRENTEAFF. DNA of the CDR3: TGCGCCAGCAGTGTAAGACGGGAGAACACTGAAGCTTTCTTT.

The chain combines TRBV10-3 with TRBJ2-5, with a tentative D call TRBD2 (5 bases). This CDR3 is built from 13 residues. Trimming removed 3 bases at V and 5 bases at J, with 10 bases between. Germline-derived CDR1 and CDR2 are ENHRY and SYGVKD. For the CDR3, the DNA is TGTGCCATCAGTGACGGCCCGGGGGAGACCCAGTACTTC. This codes for CAISDGPGETQYF.

This clone was recorded many times. Other DNA sequences within the sample encode an identical CDR3. V and J are TRBV7-2 and TRBJ2-5, with 8 bases matching TRBD1. CDR1 is SGHTA and CDR2 is FQGNSA in the germline V gene. The CDR3 loop spans 14 amino acids. Germline trimming cut 5 bases from V and 5 bases from J; bases unmatched to any gene: 7. The CDR3, as DNA: TGTGCCAGCAGCCCCGGACAGGGCCAGGAGACCCAGTACTTC. Its translation is CASSPGQGQETQYF.

V usage is TRBV29-1 and J usage is TRBJ2-7, with D maybe TRBD2 (5 bases). In germline, CDR1 is SQVTM, CDR2 ANQGSEA. The CDR3 has 12 residues. Trimming took off 7 bases at V and 1 base at J, with 11 bases between the two ends. The CDR3 DNA reads as TGCAGCGCCATGCGCGGGTCCTACGAGCAGTACTTC. This codes for CSAMRGSYEQYF.

There are a few counts of this clone. V gene TRBV29-1 combines with J gene TRBJ2-4; TRBD2 is a possible D gene (6 bases). Germline V gene data show CDR1 as SQVTM and CDR2 as ANQGSEA. V shed 6 bases and J shed 3 bases, with 12 bases lying between them. This CDR3 has 13 residues. The CDR3 sequence is CSVAPGLKNIQYF. As DNA, the CDR3 is TGCAGCGTGGCGCCGGGACTCAAAAACATTCAGTACTTC.

This clone was seen a few times. This sequence joins TRBV4-3 and TRBJ2-2; D uncertain. V gave up 4 bases and J gave up 5 bases, with 5 bases separating them. This CDR3 has 12 residues. The germline V gene has CDR1 LGHNA and CDR2 YSLEER. CDR3 in amino acids: CASSRRTGELFF. CDR3 nucleotide sequence: TGCGCCAGCAGCCGGCGAACCGGGGAGCTGTTTTTT.